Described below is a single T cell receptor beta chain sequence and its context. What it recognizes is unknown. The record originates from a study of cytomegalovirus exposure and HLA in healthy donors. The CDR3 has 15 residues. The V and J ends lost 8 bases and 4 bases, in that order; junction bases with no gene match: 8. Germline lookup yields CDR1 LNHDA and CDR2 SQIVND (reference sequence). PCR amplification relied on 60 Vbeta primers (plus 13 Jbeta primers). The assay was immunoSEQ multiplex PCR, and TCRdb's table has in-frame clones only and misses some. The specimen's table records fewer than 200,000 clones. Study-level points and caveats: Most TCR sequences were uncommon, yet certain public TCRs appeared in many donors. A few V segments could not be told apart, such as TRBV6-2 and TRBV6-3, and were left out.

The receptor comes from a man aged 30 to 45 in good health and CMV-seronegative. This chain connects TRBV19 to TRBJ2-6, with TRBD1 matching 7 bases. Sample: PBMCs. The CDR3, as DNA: TGTGCCAGTTCAACAGGGGTGAGCGGGGCCAACGTCCTGACTTTC. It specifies CASSTGVSGANVLTF.